The following is a T cell receptor beta chain sequence with its context. The clone's antigen remains unknown. Within one base of it there is no much larger clone, and no base qualities were kept. Including cysteine and phenylalanine, the CDR3 has 15 amino acids. Left in the record is the CDR3 DNA by itself, 45 bases read in frame from the first base. Trimming removed 6 bases from V and 0 bases from J, leaving 12 bases between the germline ends. CDR1 and CDR2, per the germline V gene, are MNHGY and SAAAGT. The immunoSEQ Assay was used to sequence TCR beta CDR3 regions from DNA. On the study's bioinformatics: T cell density was computed as TCR beta template counts normalized to usable DNA estimated by amplifying housekeeping genes. Using the preseqR package, richness was estimated by extrapolating to 120,000 templates for tissue samples and 400,000 templates for PBMC samples. Clonality was taken to be one minus Pielou's evenness. To identify tissue-enriched TCRs, differential abundance testing was run on productive amino-acid clonotypes with a minimum total count of 5 and an alpha of 0.1. Repertoire overlap between compartments was quantified with the Jaccard Index and Morisita Overlap Index. GLIPH grouped TCR beta CDR3s together with public tetramer-defined viral CDR3s, and a viral motif had to include at least three viral sequences and show V-gene enrichment. TCRdb limited this immuneACCESS table to in-frame rearrangements with V and J called. A share of clones is missing; checked studies link under half to unresolved V genes, and the rest is unexplained. The V and J calls and clone size were taken over from that table, and D and trimming were inferred from the DNA. The sample table lists some 900 clones, around 20% of them with a count of one. Together, the top ten hold approximately 20% of the sample.

The data originate from a study of T cells in localized non-small cell lung cancer (dated by TCRdb to 2018 to 2020). Looking at the study overall: The study examined T cell repertoires in approximately 240 patients with early-stage NSCLC and compared tumors with uninvolved tumor-adjacent lungs. NSCLC patients had a mean age of around 61 years, and about 140 were male and 85 to 110 female. The cohort consisted of around 250 treatment-naive NSCLC patients whose localized lung tumors had been resected. The paper's findings and limits, for the study overall: Longer overall survival was associated with higher blood T cell density, whereas shorter survival was associated with higher adjacent-lung clonality. Because the study design was exploratory, TCR variables were selected using unadjusted p-values without false-discovery rate correction. Of the top 100 tumor clones, a median of roughly 53 were detected in paired uninvolved adjacent lung; under 35 were also among that lung's top 100. Uninvolved tumor-adjacent lung showed the highest T cell clonality, higher than tumor, which suggests more focused antigenic responses in the uninvolved tumor-adjacent lung. Because multi-region sequencing of the tumors was not done, intratumor heterogeneity could not be ruled out.

Uninvolved adjacent lung was taken at least 2 cm from the tumor margin and confirmed free of atypia by two independent pathologists. At diagnosis, tumor, uninvolved tumor-adjacent lung and peripheral blood were collected and then preserved as a mix of FFPE and fresh-frozen material. This TCR derives from a female donor at least 60 years old with stage II squamous cell lung carcinoma. The sample in question was normal lung tissue next to the tumor, obtained before any cancer treatment. The chain couples TRBV6-8 to TRBJ2-1; the D region possibly corresponds to TRBD1 (6 bases align). The encoded CDR3 is CASRLRGSSYNEQFF. DNA sequence: TGTGCCAGCAGACTCAGGGGAAGCTCCTACAATGAGCAGTTCTTC.